A selection of T cell receptor beta chains follows, all from one sample in a study of blood T cell repertoires in COVID-19. Clones were sequenced by immunoSEQ multiplex PCR, and TCRdb holds only the in-frame ones, with some missing. The table includes 200,000 to 250,000 clones, around nine tenths detected once. Specimen: peripheral blood. Source of these receptors: a woman aged 60-70 years who had recovered from COVID-19. CDR3s include the opening cysteine and the closing phenylalanine or tryptophan. The D gene is left open where the match is weak. A clone size is listed for some rows: how often the clone was seen (once, few, many), or a class if it is expanded.

.	TRBV19	TRBJ1-1	.	TGTGCCAGTAGTGTCCAAGCCTTACAGAGCATGAACACTGAAGCTTTCTTT	CASSVQALQSMNTEAFF
TRBD2	TRBV4-1	TRBJ2-3	.	TGCGCCAGCAGCCAACCTGGTAGCGGGGAGAACACAGATACGCAGTATTTT	CASSQPGSGENTDTQYF
.	TRBV4-1	TRBJ1-5	few	TGCGCCAGCAGTCAGACATTTAGCAATCAGCCCCAGCATTTT	CASSQTFSNQPQHF
TRBD1	TRBV18	TRBJ1-1	.	TGTGCCAGCTCATCCCTCCAGACAGGGGCCACGAACACTGAAGCTTTCTTT	CASSSLQTGATNTEAFF
.	TRBV28	TRBJ1-2	.	TGTGCCAGCAGTCCCCCCCAGACTATCATCTATGGCTACACCTTC	CASSPPQTIIYGYTF
TRBD1	TRBV12-3/TRBV12-4	TRBJ1-1	.	TGTGCCACCTTACAGGGGGAAGCTTTCTTT	CATLQGEAFF
.	TRBV28	TRBJ1-2	.	TGTGCCAGCAGTTTCTTCGACACTTACTATGGCTACACCTTC	CASSFFDTYYGYTF
TRBD2	TRBV5-4	TRBJ2-1	once	TGTGCCAGCAGCCTGACTAGCGGCTCCTACAATGAGCAGTTCTTC	CASSLTSGSYNEQFF
TRBD1	TRBV18	TRBJ1-4	.	TGTGCCAGCTCACAGACAGGGGGGTCCGAAAAACTGTTTTTT	CASSQTGGSEKLFF
TRBD2	TRBV4-1	TRBJ2-3	.	TGCGCCAGCAGCCCCGAATTAGCGGGGGAAGATACGCAGTATTTT	CASSPELAGEDTQYF
.	TRBV3-1/TRBV3-2	TRBJ1-2	.	TGTGCCAGCAGCCAGTTCGGCAGGGGCTATGGCTACACCTTC	CASSQFGRGYGYTF
.	TRBV28	TRBJ1-1	.	TGTGCCAGCATGGCGACAGTTGAAGCTTTCTTT	CASMATVEAFF
.	TRBV6-1	TRBJ2-5	.	TGTGCCAGCACCGAACTAGTTTATGAGACCCAGTACTTC	CASTELVYETQYF
.	TRBV28	TRBJ2-3	once	TGTGCCAGTCCGAAGGAGGGGTTTAGCACAGATACGCAGTATTTT	CASPKEGFSTDTQYF
TRBD1	TRBV28	TRBJ1-2	.	TGTGCCAGCAGCTCAACCGGGACAGGGGTCTCCGGCTACACCTTC	CASSSTGTGVSGYTF
.	TRBV20-1	TRBJ1-1	.	TGCAGTGCTAGTCGGTCCACCTCGGGGAGCACTGAAGCTTTCTTT	CSASRSTSGSTEAFF
TRBD2	TRBV5-1	TRBJ2-5	.	TGCGCCAGCAGCTTGATAAGCGGGGTGGAGACCCAGTACTTC	CASSLISGVETQYF
TRBD1	TRBV5-1	TRBJ2-2	.	TGCGCCAGCACGAAGGGGGCTACGCACACCGGGGAGCTGTTTTTT	CASTKGATHTGELFF
.	TRBV6-6	TRBJ2-2	once	TGTGCCAGCAGTTACAAAGGGGTCCGGAACACCGGGGAGCTGTTTTTT	CASSYKGVRNTGELFF
TRBD1	TRBV29-1	TRBJ2-5	.	TGCAGCGTTGATTTACAGGGGCCCCAGTACTTC	CSVDLQGPQYF
.	TRBV11-3	TRBJ2-5	.	TGTGCCAGCAGCTTGGGCCGGTGGTTACAAGAGACCCAGTACTTC	CASSLGRWLQETQYF
.	TRBV2	TRBJ2-1	.	TGTGCCAGCAGTGGTGGGCGGGCCGCCTACAATGAGCAGTTCTTC	CASSGGRAAYNEQFF
TRBD1	TRBV29-1	TRBJ1-1	many	TGCAGCGTTGTCTGGCAGGGGGGCCCTGAAGCTTTCTTT	CSVVWQGGPEAFF
TRBD1	TRBV5-4	TRBJ2-7	.	TGTGCCAGCAGCTTGGAACAGGGGAGATACGAGCAGTACTTC	CASSLEQGRYEQYF
.	TRBV25-1	TRBJ2-7	.	TGTGCCAGCAGTTCCGGACAGACCTACGAGCAGTACTTC	CASSSGQTYEQYF
TRBD1	TRBV4-3	TRBJ1-2	.	TGCGCCAGCAGCCAAGGACAGGGAGGCTATGGCTACACCTTC	CASSQGQGGYGYTF
.	TRBV3-1/TRBV3-2	TRBJ2-2	once	TGTGCCAGCAGCCAAGGACAGAACACCGGGGAGCTGTTTTTT	CASSQGQNTGELFF
.	TRBV11-2	TRBJ2-2	.	TGTGCCAGCAGCCTACAGGGTTACACCGGGGAGCTGTTTTTT	CASSLQGYTGELFF
TRBD2	TRBV9	TRBJ2-1	.	TGTGCCAGCAACCCACGGGGGGGCACCAACAATGAGCAGTTCTTC	CASNPRGGTNNEQFF
.	TRBV7-3	TRBJ1-2	.	TGTGCCAGCAGCTCCGCATTCGGTGGCTACACCTTC	CASSSAFGGYTF
TRBD1	TRBV7-3	TRBJ2-2	.	TGTGCCAGCAGCCCACAGGGGGCCGGGGAGCTGTTTTTT	CASSPQGAGELFF
.	TRBV3-1/TRBV3-2	TRBJ2-5	few	TGTGCCAGCAGCTCTTACGTGGGGGGGCCGTATGCAGAGACCCAGTACTTC	CASSSYVGGPYAETQYF
TRBD2	TRBV5-6	TRBJ2-3	many	TGTGCCAGCAGCTTGGGTACTGGCGGGGGGGTCACAGATACGCAGTATTTT	CASSLGTGGGVTDTQYF
.	TRBV7-9	TRBJ1-2	once	TGTGCCAGCAGCTGGGGAGATGCTAACTATGGCTACACCTTC	CASSWGDANYGYTF
.	TRBV3-1/TRBV3-2	TRBJ1-2	.	TGTGCCAGCAGTCACGAGGGTTCTGGCTACACCTTC	CASSHEGSGYTF
.	TRBV4-2	TRBJ1-2	few	TGTGCCAGCAGCCAAGGGAGTGATAGGCGCACAGGTGGCTACACCTTC	CASSQGSDRRTGGYTF
TRBD2	TRBV7-3	TRBJ2-5	.	TGTGCCAGCAGCGCCCCCGCTAGCGGGGAGAACCAAGAGACCCAGTACTTC	CASSAPASGENQETQYF
.	TRBV28	TRBJ1-2	once	TGTGCCAGCAGTGTCGAAGGGGACATATATGGCTACACCTTC	CASSVEGDIYGYTF
.	TRBV9	TRBJ2-5	.	TGTGCCAGCAGCAGCCGGGGAACTCGGGAGACCCAGTACTTC	CASSSRGTRETQYF
TRBD1	TRBV7-8	TRBJ2-7	.	TGTGCCAGCAGCTTAGGAGGGGGCCTCTCCTACGAGCAGTACTTC	CASSLGGGLSYEQYF
TRBD2	TRBV6-2/TRBV6-3	TRBJ2-1	once	TGTGCCAGCAGTTACGCACTAGCGGGATTCATCAATGAGCAGTTCTTC	CASSYALAGFINEQFF
TRBD2	TRBV10-3	TRBJ2-1	.	TGTGCCATCAGCACTACCACTAGCGGGGGATACAATGAGCAGTTCTTC	CAISTTTSGGYNEQFF
.	TRBV27	TRBJ1-5	.	TGTGCCAGCAGTTTACGACTCAATCAGCCCCAGCATTTT	CASSLRLNQPQHF
.	TRBV19	TRBJ1-5	.	TGTGCCAGTAGTATTTTTTTAACAGTCCTTAGCAATCAGCCCCAGCATTTT	CASSIFLTVLSNQPQHF
.	TRBV19	TRBJ2-7	.	TGTGCCAGTAGTACCGTCCGCCCCACTAGGACAGCGGCCCACGAGCAGTACTTC	CASSTVRPTRTAAHEQYF
.	TRBV6-5	TRBJ1-2	.	TGTGCCAGCAGCCGCCGGGAGGATCCTAACTATGGCTACACCTTC	CASSRREDPNYGYTF
.	TRBV15	TRBJ2-1	once	TGTGCCACCAGCAGAGAGGGAGGCTCCTACAATGAGCAGTTCTTC	CATSREGGSYNEQFF
.	TRBV3-1/TRBV3-2	TRBJ2-5	.	TGTGCCAGCAGCCAAGGGGTAACAGTTCGTGAGACCCAGTACTTC	CASSQGVTVRETQYF
.	TRBV20-1	TRBJ1-1	.	TGCAGTGCTAGTCGTCGTGAAGCTTTCTTT	CSASRREAFF
.	TRBV7-3	TRBJ1-1	.	TGTGCCAGCAGCGCGGGGGATTGGACAGACATCTCTCGGAGCAATATGAACACTGAAGCTTTCTTT	CASSAGDWTDISRSNMNTEAFF